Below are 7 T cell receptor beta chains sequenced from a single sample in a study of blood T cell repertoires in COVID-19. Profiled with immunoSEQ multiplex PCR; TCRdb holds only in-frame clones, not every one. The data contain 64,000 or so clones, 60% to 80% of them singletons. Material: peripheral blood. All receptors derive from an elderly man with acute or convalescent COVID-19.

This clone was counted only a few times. The CDR3: CASSIRTGRGAEETQYF. The CDR3, as DNA: TGTGCCAGTAGTATTCGGACAGGGCGAGGGGCTGAAGAGACCCAGTACTTC. The chain joins TRBV19 to TRBJ2-5, with TRBD1 identical over 8 bases. Losses at the gene ends were 3 bases for V and 3 bases for J; bases not matched to a gene: 12. The CDR3 has 17 amino acids. Germline V gives CDR1 LNHDA, CDR2 SQIVND (reference sequence).

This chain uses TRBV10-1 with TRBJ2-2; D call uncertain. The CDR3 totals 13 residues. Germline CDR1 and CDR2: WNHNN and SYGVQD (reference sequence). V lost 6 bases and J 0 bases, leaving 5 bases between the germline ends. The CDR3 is CASRFTNTGELFF. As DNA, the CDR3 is TGCGCCAGCAGATTTACGAACACCGGGGAGCTGTTTTTT.

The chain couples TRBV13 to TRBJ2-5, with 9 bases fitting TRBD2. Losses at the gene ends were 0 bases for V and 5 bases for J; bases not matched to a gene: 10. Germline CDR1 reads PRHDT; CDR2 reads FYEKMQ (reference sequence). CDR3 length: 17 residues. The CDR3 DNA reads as TGTGCCAGCAGCTTAGGACTAGCGGGTCCTCAGGGGGAGACCCAGTACTTC. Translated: CASSLGLAGPQGETQYF.

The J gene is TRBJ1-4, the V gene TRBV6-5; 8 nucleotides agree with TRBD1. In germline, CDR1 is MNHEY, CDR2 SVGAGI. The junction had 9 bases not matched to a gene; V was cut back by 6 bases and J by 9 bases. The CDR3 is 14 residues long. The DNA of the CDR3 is TGTGCCAGCAGCATAGACAGGGGAGGGCAAAAACTGTTTTTT. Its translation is CASSIDRGGQKLFF.

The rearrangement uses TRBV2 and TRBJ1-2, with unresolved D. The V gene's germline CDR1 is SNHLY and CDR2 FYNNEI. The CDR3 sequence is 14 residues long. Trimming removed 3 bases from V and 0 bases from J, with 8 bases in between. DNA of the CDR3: TGTGCCAGCAGTGACTTTAATTCTAACTATGGCTACACCTTC. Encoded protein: CASSDFNSNYGYTF.

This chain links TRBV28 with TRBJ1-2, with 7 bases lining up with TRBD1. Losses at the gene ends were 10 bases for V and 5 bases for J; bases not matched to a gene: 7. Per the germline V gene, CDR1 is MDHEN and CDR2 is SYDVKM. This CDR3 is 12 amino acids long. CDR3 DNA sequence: TGTGCCACCACAGGGGAGAGGTATGGCTACACCTTC. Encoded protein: CATTGERYGYTF.

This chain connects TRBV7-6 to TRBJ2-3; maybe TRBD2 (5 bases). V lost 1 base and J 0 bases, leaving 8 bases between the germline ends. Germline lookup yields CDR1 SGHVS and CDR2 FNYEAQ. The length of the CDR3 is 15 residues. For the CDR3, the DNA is TGTGCCAGCAGCTTAGGGGAGCGGAGCACAGATACGCAGTATTTT. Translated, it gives CASSLGERSTDTQYF.